The 21 T cell receptor beta chains below come from one sample, sequenced in a study of cytomegalovirus exposure and HLA in healthy donors (dated by TCRdb to 2017 to 2019). To prepare the library, the immunoSEQ multiplex PCR assay was applied. The multiplex PCR relied on a mix of 60 forward primers for TCR Vbeta segments and 13 reverse primers for TCR Jbeta segments. Held by TCRdb, this immuneACCESS table contains in-frame sequences only and omits some clones. Under half of the omission traces to an unresolved V gene where checked; the cause of the rest is unknown. The sample has under 200,000 clones on record, roughly 70% of them singletons. The top ten clones comprise roughly 1.9% of the sample. Sequenced: PBMCs. The receptors originated from a young woman in good health and CMV-seronegative.

This chain connects TRBV5-4 to TRBJ1-1; TRBD1 matches at 7 bases. The V and J ends lost 4 bases and 1 base, in that order; junction bases with no gene match: 10. The CDR3 spans 16 residues. Per the germline V gene, CDR1 is SGHNT and CDR2 is YYREEE (reference sequence). The CDR3 reads CASSPTKGQRNTEAFF. The CDR3 DNA reads TGTGCCAGCAGCCCTACCAAGGGACAGCGGAACACTGAAGCTTTCTTT.

This rearrangement joins TRBV6-1 to TRBJ2-1; 12 bases map to TRBD2. V lost 2 bases and J lost 6; bases outside the gene matches: 2. Germline CDR1 is MNHNS and CDR2 is SASEGT. The CDR3 sequence is 15 residues long. The CDR3 region is CASSERLAGVNEQFF. The CDR3, as DNA: TGTGCCAGCAGTGAAAGACTAGCGGGAGTCAATGAGCAGTTCTTC.

The chain employs TRBV6-1 and TRBJ1-4, with D hard to call. The V and J ends lost 7 bases and 2 bases respectively, with 8 bases between them. In germline, CDR1 is MNHNS, CDR2 SASEGT. The CDR3 covers 13 residues. This chain's CDR3 is CASISETNEKLFF. In DNA form, the CDR3 reads TGTGCCAGCATATCGGAGACTAATGAAAAACTGTTTTTT.

Concerning this clone: A read error may produce the germline difference seen at one junction end. The CDR3 sequence is CASTSGRALPPQLF. CDR3 in DNA: TGTGCCAGCACGAGCGGGAGGGCCCTTCCTCCCCAGCTCTTC. The chain carries TRBV7-9 and TRBJ2-1, with 10 positions matching TRBD2. CDR1 and CDR2 (germline): SEHNR, FQNEAQ (reference sequence). The CDR3 runs 14 residues.

The chain joins TRBV5-4 to TRBJ1-2; 8 nucleotides line up with TRBD1. Unmatched junction bases numbered 6, after V lost 0 bases and J lost 2 bases. The CDR3 extends over 16 amino acids. Looked up from germline, CDR1 is SGHNT and CDR2 is YYREEE (reference sequence). The CDR3 sequence is CASSLGGTGSNYGYTF. The CDR3, as DNA: TGTGCCAGCAGCTTGGGGGGGACAGGATCAAACTATGGCTACACCTTC.

This clone was found a few times. The chain joins TRBV7-2 to TRBJ2-7; 9 positions agree with TRBD1. CDR1 is SGHTA and CDR2 is FQGNSA in the germline V gene. V shed 0 bases and J 3 bases; nucleotides not matched to a gene: 6. This CDR3 is built from 16 residues. This CDR3 is CASSLASGTGSYEQYF. The CDR3 DNA is TGTGCCAGCAGCTTAGCTTCCGGGACAGGGAGCTACGAGCAGTACTTC.

The rearrangement joins TRBV19 to TRBJ1-5; no clear D gene. The CDR3 consists of 13 residues. The V gene lost 3 bases and the J gene lost 5 bases, with 8 bases spanning the gap. Germline CDR1 reads LNHDA; CDR2 reads SQIVND (reference sequence). The CDR3 sequence: CASSIGPDQPQHF. The CDR3 coding sequence is TGTGCCAGTAGTATTGGGCCTGATCAGCCCCAGCATTTT.

This clone was seen a single time. The chain employs TRBV7-9 and TRBJ1-1; perhaps TRBD1 as D (6 bases). The CDR3 length is 13 residues. The V gene lost 5 bases and the J gene lost 11 bases, with 18 bases spanning the gap. CDR1 is SEHNR and CDR2 is FQNEAQ in the germline V gene (reference sequence). DNA for the CDR3: TGTGCCAGCAGCCCACCACAGGGCCTTGAGGCTTTCTTT. It encodes CASSPPQGLEAFF. Full variable domain (remainder filled in from reference TRBV7-9 and TRBJ1-1): DTGVSQNPRHKITKRGQNVTFRCDPISEHNRLYWYRQTLGQGPEFLTYFQNEAQLEKSRLLSDRFSAERPKGSFSTLEIQRTEQGDSAMYLCASSPPQGLEAFFGQGTRLTVV.

This clone was counted between two and nine times. The chain employs TRBV19 and TRBJ1-5; D gene ambiguous. CDR1 and CDR2 (germline): LNHDA, SQIVND (reference sequence). V lost 0 bases to trimming and J lost 4 bases, with 7 bases between them. This CDR3 has 14 amino acids. The DNA for the CDR3 is TGTGCCAGTAGTATAGACAGGAAAAATCAGCCCCAGCATTTT. Its protein product is CASSIDRKNQPQHF.

With regard to this clone: A read error may produce the germline difference seen at one junction end. The rearrangement joins TRBV5-4 to TRBJ2-1, with D possibly being TRBD1 or TRBD2 (5 bases each). The CDR3 runs 12 residues. CDR1 and CDR2 (germline): SGHNT, YYREEE (reference sequence). The CDR3: CASSLGESEEFF. The CDR3 DNA sequence: TGTGCCAGCAGCCTGGGGGAGAGTGAGGAGTTCTTC.

This chain connects TRBV9 to TRBJ1-4; 7 bases match TRBD1. The V and J ends lost 0 bases and 7 bases, in that order; junction bases with no gene match: 9. The CDR3 has 16 residues. Looked up from germline, CDR1 is SGDLS and CDR2 is YYNGEE. CDR3 DNA: TGTGCCAGCAGCGTAGCCGCCCTCAGGGGGAGTGAAAAACTGTTTTTT. Its translation: CASSVAALRGSEKLFF.

This clone appeared a few times. The CDR3 DNA reads as TGTGCCAGCAGCTTTCAGGCTTCCTACGAGCAGTACTTC. Its protein is CASSFQASYEQYF. This chain uses TRBV9 with TRBJ2-7, with D hard to call. The CDR3 runs to 13 residues. V shed 4 bases and J shed 1 base, with 9 bases lying between them. Germline loops: CDR1 SGDLS, CDR2 YYNGEE.

This sequence joins TRBV15 and TRBJ1-2; D call uncertain. The CDR3 runs 15 residues. CDR1 is LNHNV, CDR2 YYDKDF, per germline (reference sequence). The V end lost 3 bases, the J end lost 3 bases, and 14 bases lay between the germline ends. DNA for the CDR3: TGTGCCACCAGCAGTCGGGGTGTAGGCTACTATGGCTACACCTTC. Protein sequence: CATSSRGVGYYGYTF. Filled out from reference TRBV15 and TRBJ1-2, the complete variable domain reads DAMVIQNPRYQVTQFGKPVTLSCSQTLNHNVMYWYQQKSSQAPKLLFHYYDKDFNNEADTPDNFQSRRPNTSFCFLDIRSPGLGDTAMYLCATSSRGVGYYGYTFGSGTRLTVV.

The chain links TRBV18 to TRBJ1-1, with TRBD1 identical over 12 bases. Germline V lookup: CDR1 KGHSH, CDR2 LQKENI. Trimming at V came to 5 bases and at J to 4 bases, leaving 5 bases not matched to a gene. The CDR3 spans 15 residues. CDR3 bases: TGTGCCAGCTCAACCGGGACAGGGGGCGTCACTGAAGCTTTCTTT. Translating it yields CASSTGTGGVTEAFF. Looking up the rest from reference TRBV18 and TRBJ1-1 gives the full variable domain: NAGVMQNPRHLVRRRGQEARLRCSPMKGHSHVYWYRQLPEEGLKFMVYLQKENIIDESGMPKERFSAEFPKEGPSILRIQQVVRGDSAAYFCASSTGTGGVTEAFFGQGTRLTVV.

This clone occurred a few times. The chain recombines TRBV5-1 with TRBJ1-1; 11 bases fit TRBD1. The CDR3 spans 13 residues. Trimming cost V 4 bases and J 8 bases; bases outside gene matches: 4. Germline assignment: CDR1 SGHRS and CDR2 YFSETQ. CDR3 loop: CASSPGQGAEAFF. CDR3 coding DNA: TGCGCCAGCAGCCCCGGACAGGGGGCCGAAGCTTTCTTT.

This sequence joins TRBV5-4 and TRBJ2-2, with 7 bases matching TRBD2. Trimming cost V 4 bases and J 5 bases; bases outside gene matches: 11. Per germline, CDR1 SGHNT and CDR2 YYREEE (reference sequence). The CDR3 is 16 residues long. As DNA, the CDR3 is TGTGCCAGCAGCCTAGGTGGGGGGGTTCGAACCGGGGAGCTGTTTTTT. Its translation: CASSLGGGVRTGELFF.

In its sample, this clone was seen a few times. The J gene is TRBJ2-7, the V gene TRBV4-1, with 7 nucleotides matching TRBD1. V shed 4 bases, J shed 1 base, and the junction held 7 bases outside the gene matches. The V gene's germline CDR1 is MGHRA and CDR2 YSYEKL. The CDR3 covers 15 residues. The CDR3 DNA reads TGCGCCAGCAGCCGGGCCGGGACAGCATCCTACGAGCAGTACTTC. Residues: CASSRAGTASYEQYF.

V gene TRBV10-3 combines with J gene TRBJ1-1, with D possibly TRBD1 on 6 matching bases. The ends were cut back, 4 bases at V and 1 base at J, with 13 bases in the middle. From germline, CDR1 is ENHRY and CDR2 SYGVKD. This CDR3 spans 15 amino acids. The CDR3 sequence is CAISGADRGNTEAFF. The CDR3, as DNA: TGTGCCATCAGTGGAGCGGACAGAGGGAACACTGAAGCTTTCTTT.

The chain employs TRBV27 and TRBJ1-5; 10 bases fit TRBD1. V trimming: 8 bases; J trimming: 6 bases; junction bases outside the gene matches: 7. Germline V CDR1 and CDR2: MNHEY, SMNVEV (reference sequence). The CDR3 has 14 residues. In DNA form, the CDR3 reads TGTGCCAGCGCGCGACAGGGGGCCGTTCAGCCCCAGCATTTT. Translated, it gives CASARQGAVQPQHF.

The rearrangement uses TRBV10-3 and TRBJ1-1; 9 nucleotides line up with TRBD1. The CDR3 sequence is 15 residues long. From germline, CDR1 is ENHRY and CDR2 SYGVKD. V shed 6 bases, J shed 1 base, and the junction held 6 bases outside the gene matches. The CDR3 bases are TGTGCCATCAGGGGGACAGGGCGGGGGAACACTGAAGCTTTCTTT. Translation: CAIRGTGRGNTEAFF.

The chain links TRBV19 to TRBJ2-1, with D hard to call. V was pared by 4 bases and J by 10 bases, with 8 bases between. The CDR3 has 11 residues. Per germline, CDR1 LNHDA and CDR2 SQIVND (reference sequence). The CDR3, as DNA: TGTGCCAGTAGTACCCTACTAGAGCAGTTCTTC. Amino acids: CASSTLLEQFF.